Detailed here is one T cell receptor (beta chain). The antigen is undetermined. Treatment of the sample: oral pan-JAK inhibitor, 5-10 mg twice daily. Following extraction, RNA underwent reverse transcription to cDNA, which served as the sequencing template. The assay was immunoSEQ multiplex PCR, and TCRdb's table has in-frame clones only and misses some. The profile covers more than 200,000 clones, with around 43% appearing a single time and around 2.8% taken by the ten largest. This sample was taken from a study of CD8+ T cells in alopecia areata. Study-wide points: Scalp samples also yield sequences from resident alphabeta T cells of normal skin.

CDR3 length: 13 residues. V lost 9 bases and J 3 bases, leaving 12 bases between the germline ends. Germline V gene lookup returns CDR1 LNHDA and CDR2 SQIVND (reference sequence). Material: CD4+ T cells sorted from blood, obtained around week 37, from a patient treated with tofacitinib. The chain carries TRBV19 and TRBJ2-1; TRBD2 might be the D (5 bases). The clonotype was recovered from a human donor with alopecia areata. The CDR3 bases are TGTGCCAGCGGCGGGTTCGGCTACAATGAGCAGTTCTTC. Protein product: CASGGFGYNEQFF.